The 18 T cell receptor beta chains listed next were all sequenced from one sample in a study of blood T cell repertoires in COVID-19. Clones were read by immunoSEQ multiplex PCR, and TCRdb kept only the in-frame ones, dropping some. Of some 700,000 clones detected, 75% to 90% appear once; the ten largest clones hold about 0.26%. Sequencing was done on a sample of peripheral blood. Receptors originate from a young woman with acute or convalescent COVID-19.

This clone was observed a single time. The chain uses TRBV5-4 and TRBJ1-1; 9 bases line up with TRBD1. Germline CDR1 reads SGHNT; CDR2 reads YYREEE (reference sequence). J lost 6 bases, V lost 2 bases, and 11 bases had no gene match. This CDR3 is 16 amino acids long. The DNA for the CDR3 is TGTGCCAGCAGCTTACAACCGGGACAGGGAGGCGCTGAAGCTTTCTTT. As protein: CASSLQPGQGGAEAFF.

This clone was detected only once. J is TRBJ2-3 and V is TRBV4-1; the D gene is possibly TRBD2 (6 bases). In germline, CDR1 is MGHRA, CDR2 YSYEKL. V lost 1 base and J 11 bases, leaving 10 bases between the germline ends. This CDR3 comprises 12 residues. CDR3 sequence: CASSQVGDWQYF. The CDR3 DNA reads TGCGCCAGCAGCCAAGTTGGGGACTGGCAGTATTTT.

The chain uses TRBV7-3 and TRBJ1-6, with 8 bases lining up with TRBD1. CDR3 size: 17 residues. The germline V gene has CDR1 SGHTA and CDR2 FQGTGA. V lost 2 bases and J lost 3; bases outside the gene matches: 6. CDR3 in DNA: TGTGCCAGCAGCTTACTTGGAGGACAGGGCTATAATTCACCCCTCCACTTT. Translation: CASSLLGGQGYNSPLHF. The full variable domain, with the rest looked up from reference TRBV7-3 and TRBJ1-6, is GAGVSQTPSNKVTEKGKYVELRCDPISGHTALYWYRQSLGQGPEFLIYFQGTGAADDSGLPNDRFFAVRPEGSVSTLKIQRTERGDSAVYLCASSLLGGQGYNSPLHFGNGTRLTVT.

CDR3 sequence (DNA): TGTGCCAGCAGCCCAATTAGGGGAGAGACCCAGTACTTC. The encoded protein is CASSPIRGETQYF. V is TRBV9 and J is TRBJ2-5; D might be TRBD1 (5 bases). Trimming took 4 bases from V and 4 from J, leaving 11 bases between them. The germline V gene encodes CDR1 SGDLS and CDR2 YYNGEE. CDR3 length: 13 amino acids.

The chain has TRBV6-5 and TRBJ1-5; unclear D gene. Trimming took 5 bases from V and 0 from J, leaving 8 bases between them. Germline values: CDR1 MNHEY, CDR2 SVGAGI. The CDR3 spans 14 residues. The CDR3: CASSHISSNQPQHF. The CDR3 DNA sequence: TGTGCCAGCAGTCACATCAGTAGCAATCAGCCCCAGCATTTT.

The V gene is TRBV30, the J gene TRBJ2-2; D may be TRBD1 (6 bases). The CDR3 totals 14 residues. V lost 5 bases, J lost 3 bases, and 13 bases lay in between. Germline CDR1 GTSNPN, CDR2 SVGIG (reference sequence). CDR3 loop: CAWENGQYTGELFF. The CDR3 nucleotides are TGTGCCTGGGAAAACGGACAGTACACCGGGGAGCTGTTTTTT. The variable domain in full, completed from reference TRBV30 and TRBJ2-2, reads SQTIHQWPATLVQPVGSPLSLECTVEGTSNPNLYWYRQAAGRGLQLLFYSVGIGQISSEVPQNLSASRPQDRQFILSSKKLLLSDSGFYLCAWENGQYTGELFFGEGSRLTVL.

J is TRBJ1-2 and V is TRBV6-5, with D maybe TRBD1 (6 bases). Germline CDR1 reads MNHEY; CDR2 reads SVGAGI. The ends were cut back, 5 bases at V and 4 bases at J, with 14 bases in the middle. The CDR3 runs 14 residues. The CDR3: CASSPGTLPYGYTF. Here the CDR3 DNA reads TGTGCCAGCAGTCCCGGGACATTACCCTATGGCTACACCTTC.

The rearrangement uses TRBV6-1 and TRBJ2-7; 8 bases agree with TRBD1. The CDR3 is 12 amino acids. Germline CDR1 and CDR2: MNHNS and SASEGT. V dropped 6 bases and J dropped 4; count of bases not matched to a gene: 2. The CDR3 region has the DNA TGTGCCAGCAGACAGGGGGAGTACGAGCAGTACTTC. Residues: CASRQGEYEQYF.

The chain recombines TRBV2 with TRBJ1-1; TRBD1 might be the D (5 bases). The CDR3 contains 17 residues. V gave up 2 bases and J gave up 1 base, with 17 bases separating them. Germline V gives CDR1 SNHLY, CDR2 FYNNEI. CDR3 residues: CASSERGSPNQNTEAFF. In DNA form, the CDR3 reads TGTGCCAGCAGTGAAAGGGGCAGCCCAAATCAGAACACTGAAGCTTTCTTT.

V gene TRBV7-2 combines with J gene TRBJ1-4; D remains unclear. Trimming took off 1 base at V and 10 bases at J, with 10 bases between the two ends. The CDR3 is 13 residues long. Germline assignment: CDR1 SGHTA and CDR2 FQGNSA. CDR3 nucleotide sequence: TGTGCCAGCAGCTTAGGGATTGGAGGAAAACTGTTTTTT. This encodes CASSLGIGGKLFF.

The chain employs TRBV13 and TRBJ1-1; no clear D. The germline V gene encodes CDR1 PRHDT and CDR2 FYEKMQ (reference sequence). The ends were cut back, 1 base at V and 5 bases at J, with 8 bases in the middle. CDR3 length: 13 amino acids. The CDR3 DNA reads TGTGCCAGCAGCTTAGAGCGGGGAACTGAAGCTTTCTTT. Its protein is CASSLERGTEAFF.

The chain employs TRBV27 and TRBJ1-2; tentative D call: TRBD1 (6 bases). Germline CDR1 is MNHEY and CDR2 is SMNVEV (reference sequence). The CDR3 runs to 15 residues. Deletions cut 5 bases from V and 0 bases from J, with 13 bases between. The CDR3 spells CASSIGQSPNYGYTF. The CDR3 DNA reads TGTGCCAGCAGTATTGGACAGAGCCCTAACTATGGCTACACCTTC.

This rearrangement joins TRBV18 to TRBJ2-7, with a tentative D call TRBD1 (6 bases). Germline V lookup: CDR1 KGHSH, CDR2 LQKENI. Trimming stripped 3 bases from V and 0 bases from J, with 9 bases between. This CDR3 contains 14 residues. The CDR3 loop reads CASSPGQSSYEQYF. The CDR3 DNA follows: TGTGCCAGCTCACCCGGACAGAGCTCCTACGAGCAGTACTTC.

The rearrangement joins TRBV6-6 to TRBJ1-2, with D possibly matching TRBD1 (5 bases). CDR3 length: 15 amino acids. Trimming stripped 2 bases from V and 3 bases from J, with 13 bases between. CDR1 MNHNY and CDR2 SVGAGI come from the germline V gene (reference sequence). CDR3: CASSYGRAGDYGYTF. DNA for the CDR3: TGTGCCAGCAGTTACGGCAGGGCGGGGGACTATGGCTACACCTTC.

The chain recombines TRBV6-5 with TRBJ1-1; D remains unclear. V was cut by 8 bases and J by 4 bases, with 20 bases left in between. The CDR3 loop spans 15 amino acids. Germline assignment: CDR1 MNHEY and CDR2 SVGAGI. The CDR3 nucleotides read TGTGCCAGCGAACCGCCGGGGATAGGGAGCACTGAAGCTTTCTTT. Translation gives CASEPPGIGSTEAFF.

This chain links TRBV15 with TRBJ1-2; D is ambiguous. The length of the CDR3 is 12 residues. The germline gives CDR1 LNHNV, CDR2 YYDKDF (reference sequence). V dropped 3 bases and J dropped 3 bases, with 5 bases sitting between them. CDR3 amino acids: CATSRGDYGYTF. Written as DNA, the CDR3 is TGTGCCACCAGCAGGGGAGACTATGGCTACACCTTC.

The chain links TRBV7-9 to TRBJ2-1; D is perhaps TRBD1 (6 bases). V was shortened by 1 base and J by 6 bases, with 16 bases between the two germline ends. The CDR3 is 16 residues long. The V gene's germline CDR1 is SEHNR and CDR2 FQNEAQ (reference sequence). CDR3 nucleotides: TGTGCCAGCAGCTTAGTATCGCCACGGACAGCCAATGAGCAGTTCTTC. Its protein product is CASSLVSPRTANEQFF.

This chain joins TRBV5-1 and TRBJ1-4; possible D gene TRBD1, 6 bases. Germline CDR1 SGHRS, CDR2 YFSETQ. The CDR3 runs 19 residues. V was shortened by 0 bases and J by 8 bases, with 26 bases between the two germline ends. This CDR3 reads CASSLVALQGIDEREKLFF. The DNA for the CDR3 is TGCGCCAGCAGCTTGGTCGCCTTACAGGGTATCGACGAGAGGGAAAAACTGTTTTTT.